These 5 T cell receptor beta chains originate from one sample sequenced in a study of CD4 T cells in relation to SARS-CoV-2 and coronaviruses. Clones were sequenced by immunoSEQ multiplex PCR, and TCRdb holds only the in-frame ones, with some missing. The data contain 60,000 or so clones, 94% of them singletons. The unexposed donors gave CD4+ T cells in 2011-2018, prior to COVID-19. The sequenced material came from naive CD4+ T cells from PBMCs. Noted subset: naive CD4+ T cells isolated by negative enrichment. These receptors originate from a human donor in good health.

The chain recombines TRBV18 with TRBJ2-7; 10 nucleotides align to TRBD1. This CDR3 region has 15 residues. Trimming removed 1 base from V and 6 bases from J; junction bases left unmatched: 6. In germline, CDR1 is KGHSH, CDR2 LQKENI. CDR3: CASSPLGTGEFEQYF. The CDR3 coding sequence is TGTGCCAGCTCACCACTCGGGACAGGGGAGTTCGAGCAGTACTTC.

This chain links TRBV2 with TRBJ1-6; D is possibly TRBD1 (6 bases). Germline CDR1 reads SNHLY; CDR2 reads FYNNEI. The CDR3 runs to 14 residues. The V end was cut by 8 bases, the J end by 9 bases, with 17 bases between. In DNA, the CDR3 is TGTGCCAGCGAGCCGGCCAGGGGATTTTCACCCCTCCACTTT. Its protein is CASEPARGFSPLHF.

V gene TRBV10-3 combines with J gene TRBJ2-2; a possible D gene is TRBD2 (6 bases). Per the germline V gene, CDR1 is ENHRY and CDR2 is SYGVKD. Trimming pared 1 base from V and 7 bases from J, leaving 10 bases between. The CDR3 sequence is 14 residues long. The CDR3 sequence: CAISELEGFGELFF. The CDR3 nucleotides are TGTGCCATCAGTGAGTTGGAGGGCTTCGGGGAGCTGTTTTTT.

The rearrangement joins TRBV18 to TRBJ1-5; 10 nucleotides agree with TRBD1. The CDR3 loop spans 17 amino acids. Trimming at V came to 3 bases and at J to 2 bases, leaving 7 bases not matched to a gene. Per germline, CDR1 KGHSH and CDR2 LQKENI. The CDR3 loop is CASSPRQGASGNQPQHF. Written as DNA, the CDR3 is TGTGCCAGCTCACCTAGACAGGGGGCGAGCGGCAATCAGCCCCAGCATTTT.

The chain employs TRBV28 and TRBJ1-6; D gene uncertain. From germline, CDR1 is MDHEN and CDR2 SYDVKM. The CDR3 sequence is 15 residues long. With 2 bases removed from V and 1 base from J, the gap between germline ends came to 6 bases. For the CDR3, the DNA is TGTGCCAGCAGTTTAAGTAGTTCCTATAATTCACCCCTCCACTTT. Amino acids: CASSLSSSYNSPLHF. Combining the CDR3 with reference TRBV28 and TRBJ1-6 gives the whole variable domain DVKVTQSSRYLVKRTGEKVFLECVQDMDHENMFWYRQDPGLGLRLIYFSYDVKMKEKGDIPEGYSVSREKKERFSLILESASTNQTSMYLCASSLSSSYNSPLHFGNGTRLTVT.